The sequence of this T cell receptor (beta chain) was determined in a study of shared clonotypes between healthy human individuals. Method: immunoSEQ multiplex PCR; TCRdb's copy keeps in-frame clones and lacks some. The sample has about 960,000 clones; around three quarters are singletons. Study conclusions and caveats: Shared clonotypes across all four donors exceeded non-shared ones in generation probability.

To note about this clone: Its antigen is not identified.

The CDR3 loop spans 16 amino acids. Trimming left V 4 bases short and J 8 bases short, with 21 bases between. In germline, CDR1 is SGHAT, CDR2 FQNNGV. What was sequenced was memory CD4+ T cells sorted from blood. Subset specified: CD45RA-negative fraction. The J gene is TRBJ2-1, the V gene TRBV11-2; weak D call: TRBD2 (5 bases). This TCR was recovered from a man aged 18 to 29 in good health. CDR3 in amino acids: CASSSPSWASIDEQFF. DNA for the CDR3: TGTGCCAGCAGCTCCCCCTCTTGGGCTAGCATAGATGAGCAGTTCTTC. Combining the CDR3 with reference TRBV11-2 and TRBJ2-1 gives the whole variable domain EAGVAQSPRYKIIEKRQSVAFWCNPISGHATLYWYQQILGQGPKLLIQFQNNGVVDDSQLPKDRFSAERLKGVDSTLKIQPAKLEDSAVYLCASSSPSWASIDEQFFGPGTRLTVL.